One sample yielded the 28 T cell receptor beta chains listed below, sequenced in a study of CD8+ T cells in alopecia areata. After isolation, RNA underwent reverse transcription to generate cDNA as the sequencing template. The repertoire was sequenced with immunoSEQ multiplex PCR; TCRdb's copy has only in-frame clones and lacks some. The profile covers some 170,000 clones, with just over 65% appearing a single time and 10% to 12% taken by the ten largest. The sample here was CD8+ T cells sorted from blood, taken at week 0. These receptors were collected from a human donor with alopecia areata.

This chain links TRBV6-5 with TRBJ1-2; D not resolved. Trimming took off 8 bases at V and 6 bases at J, with 13 bases between the two ends. The germline gives CDR1 MNHEY, CDR2 SVGAGI. The CDR3 runs to 12 residues. CDR3 sequence reads: CASSAGRNGYTF. CDR3 DNA: TGTGCCAGCTCGGCAGGTCGCAATGGCTACACCTTC.

The gene calls are TRBV4-1 and TRBJ2-3; 8 bases map to TRBD1. Losses at the gene ends were 5 bases for V and 3 bases for J; bases not matched to a gene: 7. The CDR3 has 15 residues. Germline V lookup: CDR1 MGHRA, CDR2 YSYEKL. The CDR3 is CASSTQGGETDTQYF. In DNA form, the CDR3 reads TGCGCCAGCAGCACACAGGGGGGCGAGACAGATACGCAGTATTTT.

The J gene is TRBJ2-7, the V gene TRBV30; 7 nucleotides match TRBD1. This CDR3 region has 13 residues. V gave up 3 bases and J gave up 3 bases; unmatched junction bases: 5. CDR1 is GTSNPN, CDR2 SVGIG, per germline (reference sequence). CDR3 sequence: CAWSGTDLYEQYF. In DNA form, the CDR3 reads TGTGCCTGGAGCGGGACAGATCTCTACGAGCAGTACTTC.

The V call is TRBV13, the J call TRBJ2-1, with D perhaps TRBD1 or TRBD2 (7 bases each). The length of the CDR3 is 18 residues. Germline CDR1 is PRHDT and CDR2 is FYEKMQ (reference sequence). Trimming removed 5 bases at V and 0 bases at J, with 20 bases between. In DNA form, the CDR3 reads TGTGCCAGCAGCCCCGCAGGGGGGCGGGGGAGCTCCTACAATGAGCAGTTCTTC. It yields the protein CASSPAGGRGSSYNEQFF. The full variable domain, rest sourced from reference TRBV13 and TRBJ2-1, is AAGVIQSPRHLIKEKRETATLKCYPIPRHDTVYWYQQGPGQDPQFLISFYEKMQSDKGSIPDRFSAQQFSDYHSELNMSSLELGDSALYFCASSPAGGRGSSYNEQFFGPGTRLTVL.

The chain couples TRBV13 to TRBJ2-1; 14 nucleotides align to TRBD2. The CDR3 is 17 amino acids. Germline trimming cut 1 base from V and 7 bases from J; bases unmatched to any gene: 6. In germline, CDR1 is PRHDT, CDR2 FYEKMQ (reference sequence). CDR3 nucleotide sequence: TGTGCCAGCAGCTTAGAGACTAGCGGGGGGGCTCGGAATGAGCAGTTCTTC. Its protein is CASSLETSGGARNEQFF.

This chain joins TRBV5-6 and TRBJ1-6; D is perhaps TRBD1 (5 bases). The CDR3 extends over 12 amino acids. CDR1 is SGHDT, CDR2 YYEEEE, per germline. V shed 4 bases and J shed 9 bases, with 8 bases lying between them. The CDR3: CASSGGASPLHF. The CDR3 coding sequence is TGTGCCAGCAGCGGAGGGGCTTCACCCCTCCACTTT.

This clone was detected only once. The rearrangement links TRBV14 to TRBJ1-1; D unclear. This CDR3 spans 15 amino acids. V was trimmed by 1 base and J by 3 bases, leaving 12 bases between them. Per the germline V gene, CDR1 is SGHDN and CDR2 is FVKESK. CDR3 DNA sequence: TGTGCCAGCAGCCAAGTCGTAGGACTACACACTGAAGCTTTCTTT. It yields the protein CASSQVVGLHTEAFF.

V gene TRBV9 combines with J gene TRBJ2-5; 8 bases are shared with TRBD2. The germline V gene encodes CDR1 SGDLS and CDR2 YYNGEE. V lost 0 bases, J lost 5 bases, and 6 bases stayed unmatched. The CDR3 runs 15 residues. The CDR3 sequence is CASSVGAGAGETQYF. In DNA, the CDR3 is TGTGCCAGCAGCGTAGGAGCGGGGGCAGGGGAGACCCAGTACTTC.

This chain connects TRBV6-1 to TRBJ2-7; D not certain. V gave up 8 bases and J gave up 0 bases, with 11 bases separating them. There are 13 residues in the CDR3. Germline-derived CDR1 and CDR2 are MNHNS and SASEGT. The CDR3 protein is CASGLSSSYEQYF. The CDR3 bases are TGTGCCAGCGGGCTGTCGAGCTCCTACGAGCAGTACTTC.

This chain's CDR3 is CSVVLLSNEQFF. In DNA form, the CDR3 reads TGCAGCGTTGTGTTACTCTCTAATGAGCAGTTCTTC. The chain is built from TRBV29-1 and TRBJ2-1, with no clear D. CDR3 length equals 12 residues. From germline, CDR1 is SQVTM and CDR2 ANQGSEA. The V end lost 4 bases, the J end lost 7 bases, and 11 bases lay between the germline ends.

This chain joins TRBV4-1 and TRBJ2-5; perhaps D is TRBD1 or TRBD2 (5 bases each). The J call may not be correct, given that the DNA end is closer to TRBJ2-7. The length of the CDR3 is 16 residues. CDR1 and CDR2 from the germline V gene are MGHRA and YSYEKL. Here the CDR3 reads CASSQDWPGTSYEQYF. In nucleotides, the CDR3 is TGCGCCAGCAGCCAAGATTGGCCAGGGACCTCCTACGAGCAGTACTTC.

V and J are TRBV5-1 and TRBJ2-7; 8 bases match TRBD1. After removal of 6 bases from V and 3 bases from J, the junction contained 5 bases not matched to a gene. The CDR3 covers 13 residues. CDR1 is SGHRS and CDR2 is YFSETQ in the germline V gene. CDR3 amino acids: CASTAGGIYEQYF. DNA of the CDR3: TGCGCCAGCACCGCAGGGGGCATCTACGAGCAGTACTTC. The complete variable domain, with remaining parts taken from reference TRBV5-1 and TRBJ2-7, reads KAGVTQTPRYLIKTRGQQVTLSCSPISGHRSVSWYQQTPGQGLQFLFEYFSETQRNKGNFPGRFSGRQFSNSRSEMNVSTLELGDSALYLCASTAGGIYEQYFGPGTRLTVT.

This chain uses TRBV4-1 with TRBJ2-7; the match to TRBD1 covers 8 bases. V trimming: 3 bases; J trimming: 7 bases; junction bases outside the gene matches: 8. There are 14 residues in the CDR3. The V gene's germline CDR1 is MGHRA and CDR2 YSYEKL. CDR3 DNA: TGCGCCAGCAGCCATCCGGGACAGGCCTCTGAGCAGTACTTC. Its translation: CASSHPGQASEQYF.

V is TRBV15 and J is TRBJ1-5, with TRBD1 matching over 10 bases. CDR1 LNHNV and CDR2 YYDKDF come from the germline V gene (reference sequence). The CDR3 sequence is 14 residues long. Trimming at V came to 2 bases and at J to 6 bases, leaving 1 base not matched to a gene. CDR3 in DNA: TGTGCCACCAGCAGACGACAGGGGGCTCAGCCCCAGCATTTT. This codes for CATSRRQGAQPQHF.

This sequence joins TRBV9 and TRBJ2-3; D is possibly TRBD2 (6 bases). The CDR3 spans 16 residues. Trimming stripped 2 bases from V and 2 bases from J, with 15 bases between. CDR1 and CDR2 (germline): SGDLS, YYNGEE. CDR3 in amino acids: CASSVGDSTATDTQYF. In DNA form, the CDR3 reads TGTGCCAGCAGCGTGGGGGACTCGACAGCCACAGATACGCAGTATTTT.

The rearrangement links TRBV19 to TRBJ1-5, with D possibly matching TRBD1 (5 bases). CDR3 size: 18 residues. Trimming took 6 bases from V and 0 from J, leaving 21 bases between them. Looked up from germline, CDR1 is LNHDA and CDR2 is SQIVND (reference sequence). Written as DNA, the CDR3 is TGTGCCAGTAGACATCGGGGAGGCGGGGGGTATAGCAATCAGCCCCAGCATTTT. It yields the protein CASRHRGGGGYSNQPQHF.

This chain joins TRBV5-1 and TRBJ2-1; 9 positions match TRBD2. The trim removed 4 bases at V and 6 bases at J, leaving 8 bases unmatched. CDR1 is SGHRS, CDR2 YFSETQ, per germline. CDR3 length: 15 amino acids. The CDR3 nucleotides read TGCGCCAGCAGCATAGGACTAGCGCTGGGCAATGAGCAGTTCTTC. This sequence encodes CASSIGLALGNEQFF.

This clone was counted a few times. V usage is TRBV29-1 and J usage is TRBJ1-2, with 7 nucleotides matching TRBD1. V lost 2 bases to trimming and J lost 5 bases; unmatched junction nucleotides: 8. The CDR3 runs to 14 residues. Germline V gene sequence: CDR1 SQVTM, CDR2 ANQGSEA. The CDR3 reads CSVERQGRGYGYTF. CDR3 coding DNA: TGCAGCGTTGAAAGACAGGGACGAGGGTATGGCTACACCTTC.

A note on this clone: One end of the junction fails to match germline, which may point to a read error. The sample carries other DNA sequences with the same CDR3. The chain joins TRBV29-1 to TRBJ2-7; D may be TRBD2 (5 bases). Germline-derived CDR1 and CDR2 are SQVTM and ANQGSEA. The CDR3 has 13 amino acids. The CDR3 DNA reads as TGCAGCGTCTCGACGGGAAACTCCTATGAGCAGTACTTC. Amino acid sequence: CSVSTGNSYEQYF.

The chain couples TRBV7-9 to TRBJ2-5; no firm D call. Germline V gene sequence: CDR1 SEHNR, CDR2 FQNEAQ (reference sequence). The V and J ends lost 5 bases and 2 bases respectively, with 3 bases between them. This CDR3 has 11 amino acids. CDR3 sequence reads: CASSIQETQYF. DNA for the CDR3: TGTGCCAGCAGCATTCAAGAGACCCAGTACTTC. Looking up the rest from reference TRBV7-9 and TRBJ2-5 gives the full variable domain: DTGVSQNPRHKITKRGQNVTFRCDPISEHNRLYWYRQTLGQGPEFLTYFQNEAQLEKSRLLSDRFSAERPKGSFSTLEIQRTEQGDSAMYLCASSIQETQYFGPGTRLLVL.

This chain connects TRBV27 to TRBJ1-2; TRBD1 is a possible D gene (5 bases). The V gene's germline CDR1 is MNHEY and CDR2 SMNVEV (reference sequence). The V gene lost 8 bases and the J gene lost 4 bases, with 11 bases spanning the gap. The CDR3 consists of 12 residues. CDR3 coding DNA: TGTGCCAGCGGTGGGGGTCCCTATGGCTACACCTTC. Protein product: CASGGGPYGYTF.

The chain carries TRBV25-1 and TRBJ1-1, with unresolved D. V was trimmed by 2 bases and J by 3 bases, leaving 10 bases between them. Germline CDR1 and CDR2: MGHDK and SYGVNS. The length of the CDR3 is 14 residues. In nucleotides, the CDR3 is TGTGCCAGCAGTGAAACAGAGGCGTACACTGAAGCTTTCTTT. This translates into CASSETEAYTEAFF.

V gene TRBV4-1 combines with J gene TRBJ2-7; 7 bases are a match to TRBD2. CDR3 length: 15 residues. J gave up 2 bases and V 1 base, and 5 bases lay outside the gene matches. The germline V gene has CDR1 MGHRA and CDR2 YSYEKL. The CDR3 DNA is TGCGCCAGCAGCCAAGTCCGGGGGGAAACCTACGAGCAGTACTTC. Protein product: CASSQVRGETYEQYF.

This chain uses TRBV30 with TRBJ2-7; D gene uncertain. The CDR3 has 12 residues. CDR1 and CDR2 from the germline V gene are GTSNPN and SVGIG (reference sequence). V gave up 6 bases and J gave up 2 bases, with 11 bases separating them. The CDR3 DNA reads TGTGCCTGTGGAAGGCCGCCCTACGAGCAGTACTTC. This gives the protein CACGRPPYEQYF.

This chain joins TRBV9 and TRBJ2-3; TRBD2 is a possible D gene (5 bases). CDR3 length equals 15 residues. The germline V and J ends were trimmed by 0 bases and 1 base, with 9 bases remaining between them. The V gene's germline CDR1 is SGDLS and CDR2 YYNGEE. The CDR3 coding sequence is TGTGCCAGCAGCGTAGAGCCCGGGGGCACAGATACGCAGTATTTT. Protein: CASSVEPGGTDTQYF.

The rearrangement uses TRBV4-1 and TRBJ2-7; D is perhaps TRBD1 (6 bases). The CDR3 sequence is 15 residues long. Looked up from germline, CDR1 is MGHRA and CDR2 is YSYEKL. The V gene lost 0 bases and the J gene lost 1 base, with 10 bases spanning the gap. CDR3 amino acids: CASSQETGRSYEQYF. CDR3 nucleotide sequence: TGCGCCAGCAGCCAAGAGACAGGACGATCCTACGAGCAGTACTTC.

A note on this clone: Other nucleotide sequences in the sample specify the same CDR3. The gene calls are TRBV29-1 and TRBJ1-2, with unresolved D. Trimming removed 6 bases from V and 2 bases from J, with 4 bases in between. This CDR3 region has 10 residues. The V gene's germline CDR1 is SQVTM and CDR2 ANQGSEA. This CDR3 is CSVENYGYTF. CDR3 bases: TGCAGCGTGGAAAACTATGGCTACACCTTC.

V usage is TRBV6-1 and J usage is TRBJ1-1; TRBD1 aligns across 7 bases. The CDR3 covers 13 residues. CDR1 is MNHNS and CDR2 is SASEGT in the germline V gene. The V segment lost 5 bases and the J segment 5 bases; nucleotides outside the gene matches: 5. CDR3 coding DNA: TGTGCCAGCAGTAGACCAGGGGGGACTGAAGCTTTCTTT. It codes for CASSRPGGTEAFF.